This T cell receptor beta chain was documented in a study of CXCR3-negative and CXCR3-positive naive CD8 T cells. Across the study: The TRB read total, roughly 150 million, broke down to about 1.5 +/- 0.3 million reads per library.

The libraries of TRB cDNA were constructed through 5' RACE using UMI labels. TCRdb re-called the 5' RACE reads and shows each CDR3 protein once, DNA omitted. The sample has about 40,000 distinct CDR3 sequences. A word on this clonotype: What it binds is not known.

Findings and caveats of the study: The study found comparably high diversity in both naive subsets and much lower diversity in memory CD8+ cells. Similar TRBV-TRBJ gene usage was seen in naive CXCR3-negative and CXCR3-positive cells, but not in memory cells.

The CDR3 sequence is 16 residues long. The clonotype originates from a human donor in good health. Some clones in this sample may be carry-over from other donors' samples. The sample consisted of memory CD8+ T cells from blood. The rearrangement uses TRBV12-3 or TRBV12-4 and TRBJ2-2; TCRdb's D call, TRBD2, is unchecked because there is no DNA. The CDR3 here is CASPKRDSGSTGELFF.